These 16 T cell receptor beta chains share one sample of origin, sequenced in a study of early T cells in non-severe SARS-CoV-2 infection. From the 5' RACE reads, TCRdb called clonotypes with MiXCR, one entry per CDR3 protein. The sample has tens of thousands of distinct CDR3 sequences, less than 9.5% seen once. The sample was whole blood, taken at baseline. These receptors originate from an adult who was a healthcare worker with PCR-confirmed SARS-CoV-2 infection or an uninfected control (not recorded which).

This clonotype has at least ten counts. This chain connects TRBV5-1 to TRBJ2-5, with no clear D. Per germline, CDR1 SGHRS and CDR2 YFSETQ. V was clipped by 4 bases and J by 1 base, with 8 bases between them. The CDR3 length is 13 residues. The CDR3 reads CASSIQSQETQYF. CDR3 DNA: TGCGCCAGCAGCATACAGAGCCAAGAGACCCAGTACTTC.

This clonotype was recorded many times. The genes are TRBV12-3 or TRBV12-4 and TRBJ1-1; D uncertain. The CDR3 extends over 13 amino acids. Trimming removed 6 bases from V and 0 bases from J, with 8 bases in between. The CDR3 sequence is CASSRYMNTEAFF. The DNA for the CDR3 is TGTGCCAGCAGCCGATACATGAACACTGAAGCTTTCTTT.

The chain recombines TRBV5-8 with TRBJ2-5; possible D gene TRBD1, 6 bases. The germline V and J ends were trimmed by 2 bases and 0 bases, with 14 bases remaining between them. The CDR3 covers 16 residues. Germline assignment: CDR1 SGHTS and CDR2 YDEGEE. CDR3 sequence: CASSFGQSTYQETQYF. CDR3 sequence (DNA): TGTGCCAGCAGCTTCGGACAGAGCACCTACCAAGAGACCCAGTACTTC.

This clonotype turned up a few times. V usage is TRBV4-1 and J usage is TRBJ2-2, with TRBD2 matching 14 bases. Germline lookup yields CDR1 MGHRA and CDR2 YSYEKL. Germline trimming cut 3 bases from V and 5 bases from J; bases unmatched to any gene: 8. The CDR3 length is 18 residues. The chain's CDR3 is CASSHTGTSGGRTGELFF. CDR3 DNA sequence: TGCGCCAGCAGCCATACCGGGACTAGCGGGGGACGGACCGGGGAGCTGTTTTTT.

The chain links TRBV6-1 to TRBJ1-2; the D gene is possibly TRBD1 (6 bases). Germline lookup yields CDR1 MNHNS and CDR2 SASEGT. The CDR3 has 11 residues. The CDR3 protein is CAGAANYGYTF. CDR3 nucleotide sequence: TGTGCGGGGGCCGCTAACTATGGCTACACCTTC.

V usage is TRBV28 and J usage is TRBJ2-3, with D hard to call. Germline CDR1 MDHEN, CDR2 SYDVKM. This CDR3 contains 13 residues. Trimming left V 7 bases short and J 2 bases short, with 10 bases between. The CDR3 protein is CASNVGFTDTQYF. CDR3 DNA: TGTGCCAGCAACGTTGGGTTCACAGATACGCAGTATTTT.

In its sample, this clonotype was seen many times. CDR3 loop: CSARGLADYEQYF. The CDR3 DNA is TGCAGTGCTAGAGGCCTAGCGGACTACGAGCAGTACTTC. The genes are TRBV20-1 and TRBJ2-7; 7 nucleotides agree with TRBD2. The CDR3 runs 13 residues. Unmatched junction bases numbered 3, after V lost 1 base and J lost 3 bases. CDR1 is DFQATT and CDR2 is SNEGSKA in the germline V gene (reference sequence).

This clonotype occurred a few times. The chain's CDR3 is CASSHGDRLNYGYTF. In nucleotides, the CDR3 is TGTGCCAGCAGCCACGGGGACAGATTAAACTATGGCTACACCTTC. This sequence joins TRBV7-9 and TRBJ1-2; 7 bases fit TRBD1. Trimming took 5 bases from V and 2 from J; bases not matched to a gene: 8. Germline lookup yields CDR1 SEHNR and CDR2 FQNEAQ (reference sequence). This CDR3 region has 15 residues. Using reference TRBV7-9 and TRBJ1-2 for the parts outside the CDR3, the full variable domain is DTGVSQNPRHKITKRGQNVTFRCDPISEHNRLYWYRQTLGQGPEFLTYFQNEAQLEKSRLLSDRFSAERPKGSFSTLEIQRTEQGDSAMYLCASSHGDRLNYGYTFGSGTRLTVV.

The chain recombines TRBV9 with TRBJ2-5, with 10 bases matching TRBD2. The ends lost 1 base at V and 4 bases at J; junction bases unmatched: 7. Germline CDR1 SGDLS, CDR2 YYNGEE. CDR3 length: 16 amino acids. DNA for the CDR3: TGTGCCAGCAGCGTATATCTGGCTAGCGGGAGAGAGACCCAGTACTTC. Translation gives CASSVYLASGRETQYF.

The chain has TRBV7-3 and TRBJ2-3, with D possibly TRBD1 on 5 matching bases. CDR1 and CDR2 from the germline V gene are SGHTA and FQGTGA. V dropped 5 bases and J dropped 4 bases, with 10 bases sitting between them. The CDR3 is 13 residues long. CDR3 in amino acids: CASSTGRADTQYF. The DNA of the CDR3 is TGTGCCAGCAGCACCGGCAGGGCAGATACGCAGTATTTT.

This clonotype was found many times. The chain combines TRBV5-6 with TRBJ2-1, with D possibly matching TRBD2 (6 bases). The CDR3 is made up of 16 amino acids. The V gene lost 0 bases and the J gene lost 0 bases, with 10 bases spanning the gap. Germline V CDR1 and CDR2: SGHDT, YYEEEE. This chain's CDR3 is CASSLGTGVSYNEQFF. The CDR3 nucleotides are TGTGCCAGCAGCTTGGGAACGGGAGTCTCCTACAATGAGCAGTTCTTC.

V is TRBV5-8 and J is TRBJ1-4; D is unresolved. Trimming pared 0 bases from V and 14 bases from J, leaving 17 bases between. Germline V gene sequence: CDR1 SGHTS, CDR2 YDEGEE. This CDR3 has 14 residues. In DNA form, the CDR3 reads TGTGCCAGCAGCTTGGAGCCCAAAGGCGGAAGGCTGTTTTTT. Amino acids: CASSLEPKGGRLFF.

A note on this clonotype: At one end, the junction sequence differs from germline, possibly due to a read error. Written as DNA, the CDR3 is TGTGCCAGCTCACTAAACTACCTCCGCTCCCACAATGAGCAGTTCTTC. Amino acids: CASSLNYLRSHNEQFF. The J gene is TRBJ2-1, the V gene TRBV18; D is ambiguous. Per germline, CDR1 KGHSH and CDR2 LQKENI. This CDR3 comprises 16 residues. Full variable domain (missing parts from reference TRBV18 and TRBJ2-1): NAGVMQNPRHLVRRRGQEARLRCSPMKGHSHVYWYRQLPEEGLKFMVYLQKENIIDESGMPKERFSAEFPKEGPSILRIQQVVRGDSAAYFCASSLNYLRSHNEQFFGPGTRLTVL.

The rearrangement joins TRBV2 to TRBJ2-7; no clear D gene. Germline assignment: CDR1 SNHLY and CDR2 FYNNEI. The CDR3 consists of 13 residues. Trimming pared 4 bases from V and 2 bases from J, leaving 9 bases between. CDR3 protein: CASSGRRAYEQYF. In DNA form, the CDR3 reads TGTGCCAGCAGTGGTCGTAGGGCCTACGAGCAGTACTTC.

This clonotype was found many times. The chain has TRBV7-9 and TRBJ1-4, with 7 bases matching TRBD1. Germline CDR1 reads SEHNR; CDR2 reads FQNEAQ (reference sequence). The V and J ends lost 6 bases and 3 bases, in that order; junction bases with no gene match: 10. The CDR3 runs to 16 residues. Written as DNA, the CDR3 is TGTGCCAGCAGTCGTAAGGGGACAGCTCCTAATGAAAAACTGTTTTTT. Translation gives CASSRKGTAPNEKLFF.

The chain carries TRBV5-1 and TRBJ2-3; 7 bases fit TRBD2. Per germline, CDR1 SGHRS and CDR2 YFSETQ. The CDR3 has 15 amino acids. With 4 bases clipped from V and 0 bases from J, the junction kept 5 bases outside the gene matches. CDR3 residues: CASSAGEASTDTQYF. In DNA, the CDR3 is TGCGCCAGCAGCGCGGGGGAGGCGAGCACAGATACGCAGTATTTT. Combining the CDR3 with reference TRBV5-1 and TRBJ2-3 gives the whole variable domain KAGVTQTPRYLIKTRGQQVTLSCSPISGHRSVSWYQQTPGQGLQFLFEYFSETQRNKGNFPGRFSGRQFSNSRSEMNVSTLELGDSALYLCASSAGEASTDTQYFGPGTRLTVL.